A selection of T cell receptor beta chains follows, all from one sample in a study of cytomegalovirus exposure and HLA in healthy donors. The table came from immunoSEQ multiplex PCR; TCRdb's copy has only in-frame clones and leaves some out. The table shows approximately 180,000 clones, with around 80% occurring only once. The specimen sequenced was PBMCs. Receptors were obtained from a woman between 25 and 40 years old in good health and CMV-seropositive. Each CDR3 is given with its conserved first and last residue. A D gene is named only where the DNA matches it firmly. Only some rows state a clone size, as once, few, many or a class for expanded clones.

J gene	CDR3 length	V gene	clone size	D gene	CDR3 DNA	CDR3 protein
TRBJ1-3	17	TRBV27	.	.	TGTGCCAGCAGTCCAAATGGGAGGGCATATCTAGGAAACACCATATATTTT	CASSPNGRAYLGNTIYF
TRBJ2-3	16	TRBV5-6	.	TRBD2	TGTGCCAGCAGCTTGGGGCCCCTAGCGGGAGTAGATACGCAGTATTTT	CASSLGPLAGVDTQYF
TRBJ2-2	13	TRBV4-3	once	.	TGCGCCAGCAGCCAAGTGTCGGGGGGGGAGCTGTTTTTT	CASSQVSGGELFF
TRBJ1-1	15	TRBV28	.	.	TGTGCCAGCAGTTTCCTAAGGGGCATGAACACTGAAGCTTTCTTT	CASSFLRGMNTEAFF
TRBJ2-7	14	TRBV4-1	.	.	TGCGCCAGCAGCCAAGAGGTACCGGACTGGCCTCTGTACTTC	CASSQEVPDWPLYF
TRBJ2-2	16	TRBV5-6	.	.	TGTGCCAGCAGCTTGCGGTTACAGGTGACCTACTCCGAGATGTTTTTT	CASSLRLQVTYSEMFF
TRBJ2-1	14	TRBV5-5	.	TRBD2	TGTGCCAGCATCGGGACTAGGACGGTTGATGAGCAGTTCTTC	CASIGTRTVDEQFF
TRBJ2-5	20	TRBV28	.	TRBD1	TGTGCCAGCAGATCACCGGGACAGGAAGTTGGTTTTTTTCTAGTGGAGACCCAGTACTTC	CASRSPGQEVGFFLVETQYF
TRBJ2-2	16	TRBV11-3	.	.	TGTGCCAGCAGAATACCGACAGGACGTGACACCGGGGAGCTGTTTTTT	CASRIPTGRDTGELFF
TRBJ2-2	16	TRBV9	.	TRBD2	TGTGCCAGCAGCGAGCGACTAGCGGGTAACACCGGGGAGCTGTTTTTT	CASSERLAGNTGELFF
TRBJ1-4	11	TRBV28	.	.	TGTGCCAGCACTTCTAATGAAAAACTGTTTTTT	CASTSNEKLFF
TRBJ2-5	13	TRBV11-2	.	.	TGTGCCAGCAGCTTCCTTTCCCAAGAGACCCAGTACTTC	CASSFLSQETQYF
TRBJ1-1	12	TRBV19	.	.	TGTGCCAGTAGTATCGGGAACACTGAAGCTTTCTTT	CASSIGNTEAFF
TRBJ1-4	13	TRBV29-1	.	TRBD1	TGCAGCGTTGAGGACAGGGCCGATGAAAAACTGTTTTTT	CSVEDRADEKLFF
TRBJ1-4	12	TRBV25-1	few	.	TGTGCCAGCAGGAACGTGGCTGAAAAACTGTTTTTT	CASRNVAEKLFF
TRBJ2-7	15	TRBV28	.	.	TGTGCCAGCAGTCCTTCGGGGGAATGGATGTACGAGCAGTACTTC	CASSPSGEWMYEQYF
TRBJ1-1	17	TRBV5-1	.	.	TGCGCCAGCAGCTTACTACCCACCGGGGGGCCGGTGACTGAAGCTTTCTTT	CASSLLPTGGPVTEAFF
TRBJ2-7	13	TRBV4-2	.	TRBD2	TGTGCCAGCAGCCCCGGACTAGCGAACGAGCAGTACTTC	CASSPGLANEQYF
TRBJ1-4	14	TRBV6-5	.	.	TGTGCCAGCAGCCGACAGTCAGCTAATGAAAAACTGTTTTTT	CASSRQSANEKLFF
TRBJ2-3	17	TRBV4-1	.	TRBD2	TGCGCCAGCAGCCGATTACTAGCGGGAGGGCCAACAGATACGCAGTATTTT	CASSRLLAGGPTDTQYF
TRBJ2-3	16	TRBV28	.	TRBD2	TGTGCCAGCAGCCTATCCCCGGGACTAGCAAGAGGTACGCAGTATTTT	CASSLSPGLARGTQYF
TRBJ2-7	13	TRBV2	few	.	TGTGCCAGCAGGCCGCCGGGAAACTACGAGCAGTACTTC	CASRPPGNYEQYF
TRBJ2-5	14	TRBV6-1	.	TRBD1	TGTGCCAGCAGGGAGGGCGGGACAGGGGGCTGGAGGTACTTC	CASREGGTGGWRYF
TRBJ2-2	15	TRBV6-5	few	.	TGTGCCAGCAGGACCGACGGAGGAAGCACCGGGGAGCTGTTTTTT	CASRTDGGSTGELFF
TRBJ2-7	14	TRBV28	.	.	TGTGCCAGCAGTTTACCGGCTAGCTCCTACGAGCAGTACTTC	CASSLPASSYEQYF
TRBJ1-1	16	TRBV19	.	.	TGTGCCAGTAGTGTACAAGGGGGGGTGATTGTCACTGAAGCTTTCTTT	CASSVQGGVIVTEAFF
TRBJ2-1	15	TRBV4-1	.	TRBD2	TGCGCCAGCAGCCAAAAGCTAGCGGGAGTTGATGAGCAGTTCTTC	CASSQKLAGVDEQFF
TRBJ1-6	15	TRBV4-3	.	.	TGCGCCAGCAGCCAAGATCGAGACAGTAATTCACCCCTCCACTTT	CASSQDRDSNSPLHF
TRBJ2-3	16	TRBV9	.	TRBD1	TGTGCCAGCAGCGTCACCGACAGGGGACTGGAGGATACGCAGTATTTT	CASSVTDRGLEDTQYF
TRBJ2-1	17	TRBV19	.	TRBD2	TGTGCCAGTAGTATACTGACTAGCGGGACTCTCTACAATGAGCAGTTCTTC	CASSILTSGTLYNEQFF
TRBJ2-5	17	TRBV27	.	.	TGTGCCAGCAGTTTATCGATAGGGGCTGGTGGGCAAGAGACCCAGTACTTC	CASSLSIGAGGQETQYF
TRBJ2-7	16	TRBV28	.	TRBD2	TGTGCCAGCAGTCCCCCCGGGAGGGGTAGCTCCTACGAGCAGTACTTC	CASSPPGRGSSYEQYF
TRBJ2-2	15	TRBV6-5	once	.	TGTGCCAGCAGTTACGTCGGGGAATGGGCCGGGGAGCTGTTTTTT	CASSYVGEWAGELFF
TRBJ2-2	17	TRBV5-1	.	TRBD2	TGCGCCAGCAGCCCGGGACTAGCGGGAGGGGCCGCCGGGGAGCTGTTTTTT	CASSPGLAGGAAGELFF
TRBJ2-3	15	TRBV7-8	.	TRBD2	TGTGCCAGGCGAGGGACTAGCGGGACCACAGATACGCAGTATTTT	CARRGTSGTTDTQYF
TRBJ1-1	13	TRBV5-4	.	TRBD1	TGTGCCAGCAGCTTGGGACAGGGGAGTGAAGCTTTCTTT	CASSLGQGSEAFF
TRBJ1-2	13	TRBV30	.	TRBD1	TGTGCCTGGAGTGTAGGACAGGGGGCATTGTACACCTTC	CAWSVGQGALYTF
TRBJ2-7	14	TRBV12-5	.	TRBD2	TGTGCTAGTGGGCCGGGACTAGCGATCTACGAGCAGTACTTC	CASGPGLAIYEQYF
TRBJ2-7	13	TRBV11-2	.	.	TGTGCCAGCAGCTTTGACAGTGGCTACGAGCAGTACTTC	CASSFDSGYEQYF
TRBJ2-4	15	TRBV5-6	.	TRBD2	TGTGCCAGCAGCTCGGGACTAGCGGGAGGGGGGATTCAGTACTTC	CASSSGLAGGGIQYF
TRBJ2-1	12	TRBV5-1	.	.	TGCGCCAGCAGCTTGCAGTACAATGAGCAGTTCTTC	CASSLQYNEQFF
TRBJ1-5	15	TRBV30	.	.	TGTGCCTGGACCCCTCAGGGATTGGGCAATCAGCCCCAGCATTTT	CAWTPQGLGNQPQHF
TRBJ1-5	16	TRBV28	.	TRBD1	TGTGCCAGCAGTTACAGAGACGGGACAGGGGTACAGCCCCAGCATTTT	CASSYRDGTGVQPQHF
TRBJ1-2	19	TRBV19	.	.	TGTGCCAGTAGTATATGGAGCATAGACAGGCCGAGCTCTAACTATGGCTACACCTTC	CASSIWSIDRPSSNYGYTF
TRBJ2-7	14	TRBV5-1	.	TRBD1	TGCGCCAGCAGCTTGGTTCAGGGGGCCCACGAGCAGTACTTC	CASSLVQGAHEQYF
TRBJ2-2	13	TRBV4-3	.	.	TGCGCCAGCAGCCAAGATCGGGGCGGGGAGCTGTTTTTT	CASSQDRGGELFF
TRBJ1-2	11	TRBV6-1	.	.	TGTGCCTCAGTGTTTAACTATGGCTACACCTTC	CASVFNYGYTF
TRBJ1-2	15	TRBV6-5	few	.	TGTGCCAGCAGTTCAGCAGAAATTAGGGGTTATGGCTACACCTTC	CASSSAEIRGYGYTF